Listed here are 7 T cell receptor beta chains from one sample, sequenced in a study of human T cells and chemical hapten exposure. Time point reported: pre-sensitization, week 0. The treatment is: therapeutic diphenylcyclopropenone sensitization with weekly scalp DPC. MiXCR was run by TCRdb on the RACE reads, yielding one entry per CDR3 protein. In the table there are roughly 380,000 distinct CDR3 sequences, roughly 5.3% of which are singletons. Sequenced here: whole blood, sampled in connection with sensitization to the hapten diphenylcyclopropenone (DPC). The receptor source for this set is a woman aged 45-59 years with alopecia areata. Some clones in this sample may be carry-over from other donors' samples.

The sample holds many counts of this clonotype. This chain joins TRBV11-2 and TRBJ1-5; a weak D match, TRBD1 (5 bases). The germline V and J ends were trimmed by 6 bases and 0 bases, with 12 bases remaining between them. The germline gives CDR1 SGHAT, CDR2 FQNNGV. The CDR3 is made up of 15 amino acids. DNA of the CDR3: TGTGCCAGCAGTTTCGGCGGGGGTAGCAATCAGCCCCAGCATTTT. Translating it yields CASSFGGGSNQPQHF.

In this sample, this clonotype turned up a few times. V gene TRBV3-1 combines with J gene TRBJ2-7, with TRBD2 identical over 11 bases. This CDR3 contains 15 residues. The J segment lost 4 bases and the V segment lost 5 bases, leaving 7 bases of the junction unmatched. Per germline, CDR1 LGHDT and CDR2 YNNKEL (reference sequence). CDR3 nucleotide sequence: TGTGCCAGCAGCTCTCTAGCGGGAGGCGGGTACGAGCAGTACTTC. Translation gives CASSSLAGGGYEQYF.

Many counts were recorded for this clonotype. The chain combines TRBV28 with TRBJ2-1; 14 bases line up with TRBD2. The CDR3 is made up of 15 amino acids. CDR1 MDHEN and CDR2 SYDVKM come from the germline V gene. V was clipped by 4 bases and J by 8 bases; unmatched bases: 4. The CDR3 sequence is CASSSTSGRAYEQFF. The CDR3 DNA follows: TGTGCCAGCAGTTCGACTAGCGGGAGGGCCTATGAGCAGTTCTTC.

This clonotype was observed at least ten times. The chain recombines TRBV20-1 with TRBJ2-1, with a weak D call TRBD1 (5 bases). Germline CDR1 is DFQATT and CDR2 is SNEGSKA (reference sequence). The length of the CDR3 is 14 residues. V lost 6 bases and J lost 0, with 12 bases in between. This CDR3 is CSAQDIHSYNEQFF. In nucleotides, the CDR3 is TGCAGTGCCCAGGACATCCACTCCTACAATGAGCAGTTCTTC.

The chain couples TRBV2 to TRBJ2-5; D is unresolved. V was clipped by 3 bases and J by 7 bases, with 12 bases between them. This CDR3 comprises 13 residues. Germline lookup yields CDR1 SNHLY and CDR2 FYNNEI. The CDR3: CASSENQMGTQYF. The CDR3 nucleotides read TGTGCCAGCAGTGAGAATCAGATGGGGACCCAGTACTTC.

This clonotype was detected a few times. The chain couples TRBV6-5 to TRBJ1-6; D remains ambiguous. The CDR3 is 15 residues long. Germline assignment: CDR1 MNHEY and CDR2 SVGAGI. Trimming took off 2 bases at V and 10 bases at J, with 15 bases between the two ends. The CDR3, as DNA: TGTGCCAGCAGTTACCTCGAGCCGTCGGTCTCACCCCTCCACTTT. Translation gives CASSYLEPSVSPLHF.

This clonotype occurred many times. This sequence joins TRBV10-2 and TRBJ2-4; 11 positions agree with TRBD2. V lost 8 bases, J lost 5 bases, and 8 bases stayed unmatched. The CDR3 has 15 residues. The germline CDR1 and CDR2 sequences are WSHSY and SAAADI. CDR3 nucleotides: TGCGCCAGCTTAGGGGGTAGCGGGGGGGAAAACATTCAGTACTTC. It is translated as CASLGGSGGENIQYF.